The 4 T cell receptor beta chains below come from one sample, sequenced in a study of T cell responses to AZD1222 COVID-19 vaccine. The assay was immunoSEQ multiplex PCR, and TCRdb's table has in-frame clones only and misses some. The table lists some 180,000 clones, 85% to 95% of them singletons. The input for sequencing was peripheral blood, taken on day 0 of AZD1222 vaccination. These receptors all come from an adult in good health.

J is TRBJ1-4 and V is TRBV6-1, with unresolved D. This CDR3 comprises 15 residues. The germline CDR1 and CDR2 sequences are MNHNS and SASEGT. V dropped 2 bases and J dropped 1 base, with 8 bases sitting between them. As DNA, the CDR3 is TGTGCCAGCAGTGAATTCGGCGGAACTAATGAAAAACTGTTTTTT. Protein sequence: CASSEFGGTNEKLFF.

This chain's CDR3 is CASSPPSLAGGETQYF. The CDR3 DNA reads TGTGCCAGCTCACCTCCTTCACTAGCGGGGGGAGAGACCCAGTACTTC. The chain has TRBV18 and TRBJ2-5; 12 bases fit TRBD2. With V trimmed by 3 bases and J by 4 bases, 6 bases remained unmatched. The germline V gene has CDR1 KGHSH and CDR2 LQKENI. This CDR3 is 16 amino acids long.

This chain links TRBV6-1 with TRBJ1-1, with a weak D call TRBD1 (6 bases). V lost 1 base to trimming and J lost 5 bases, with 14 bases between them. CDR1 and CDR2 (germline): MNHNS, SASEGT. CDR3 length: 15 residues. CDR3 sequence (DNA): TGTGCCAGCAGTGAAGTTGGGGGCGCGGGGACTGAAGCTTTCTTT. Translated, it gives CASSEVGGAGTEAFF.

This sequence joins TRBV12-5 and TRBJ1-1, with no clear D. Germline CDR1 reads LGHNT; CDR2 reads FRNRAP. The CDR3 runs to 15 residues. Trimming took off 1 base at V and 1 base at J, with 10 bases between the two ends. CDR3 sequence reads: CASGLGGWANTEAFF. CDR3 DNA: TGTGCTAGTGGTTTGGGGGGTTGGGCGAACACTGAAGCTTTCTTT.